These 17 T cell receptor beta chains originate from one sample sequenced in a study of T cells in Graves' hyperthyroidism and ophthalmopathy. RNA transcripts provided the source from which TCR beta CDR3 regions were amplified. Primed by the HTBI set, a first-round RT-PCR was run on the TCR CDR3. Using its own MiXCR run on the multiplex PCR reads, TCRdb lists one record per CDR3 protein. The sample records about 350,000 distinct CDR3 sequences, over 11% being singletons. Sequences were obtained from blood. The receptors derive from a woman in her twenties or thirties with Graves' hyperthyroidism.

The J gene is TRBJ1-1, the V gene TRBV7-9; TRBD1 is a possible D gene (6 bases). In germline, CDR1 is SEHNR, CDR2 FQNEAQ (reference sequence). Trimming removed 5 bases from V and 0 bases from J, with 19 bases in between. The CDR3 contains 17 residues. The CDR3 nucleotides read TGTGCCAGCAGCCCCATTCGCGGGGGCGGGATGAACACTGAAGCTTTCTTT. Its protein is CASSPIRGGGMNTEAFF. The full variable domain, rest sourced from reference TRBV7-9 and TRBJ1-1, is DTGVSQNPRHKITKRGQNVTFRCDPISEHNRLYWYRQTLGQGPEFLTYFQNEAQLEKSRLLSDRFSAERPKGSFSTLEIQRTEQGDSAMYLCASSPIRGGGMNTEAFFGQGTRLTVV.

The CDR3 loop is CASKPPASTDTQYF. Written as DNA, the CDR3 is TGTGCCAGCAAGCCTCCTGCTAGCACAGATACGCAGTATTTT. This chain joins TRBV7-2 and TRBJ2-3; D is undetermined. Germline loops: CDR1 SGHTA, CDR2 FQGNSA. With 7 bases removed from V and 0 bases from J, the gap between germline ends came to 11 bases. This CDR3 region has 14 residues.

V is TRBV24-1 and J is TRBJ2-1; tentatively, D is TRBD1 or TRBD2 (5 bases each). CDR1 and CDR2 (germline): KGHDR, SFDVKD. The CDR3 is made up of 15 amino acids. Deletions cut 4 bases from V and 6 bases from J, with 15 bases between. CDR3 in amino acids: CATSDPLRGTNEQFF. The CDR3 bases are TGTGCCACCAGTGACCCTCTTCGGGGCACCAATGAGCAGTTCTTC.

In this sample, this clonotype turned up once. At one boundary the junction diverges from the germline segment, which might be a read error. CDR3: CASSQDESGQLNHGYTF. Written as DNA, the CDR3 is TGCGCCAGCAGCCAAGATGAGTCAGGGCAGCTTAACCATGGCTACACCTTC. The chain recombines TRBV4-3 with TRBJ1-2, with a weak D call TRBD1 (5 bases). Germline V gene data show CDR1 as LGHNA and CDR2 as YSLEER. The CDR3 totals 17 residues.

The gene calls are TRBV2 and TRBJ1-5; tentative D call: TRBD1 (6 bases). This CDR3 region has 14 residues. CDR1 is SNHLY, CDR2 FYNNEI, per germline. Trimming removed 6 bases at V and 4 bases at J, with 13 bases between. CDR3 protein: CASRRGQRNQPQHF. As DNA, the CDR3 is TGTGCCAGCAGGCGCGGACAGAGAAATCAGCCCCAGCATTTT.

A single count supports this clonotype. A much bigger clone sits one base away, suggesting this may be a read error. The chain joins TRBV29-1 to TRBJ2-2; D may be TRBD2 (5 bases). Germline V lookup: CDR1 SQVTM, CDR2 ANQGSEA. The CDR3 runs to 13 residues. As DNA, the CDR3 is TGCAGCGTTGGGTCCGGGCAGCACGGGGAGCCGTTTTTT. Amino acid sequence: CSVGSGQHGEPFF.

This clonotype has ten or more counts. The V gene is TRBV6-1, the J gene TRBJ1-1, with D perhaps matching TRBD1 (5 bases). V lost 2 bases and J lost 8, with 15 bases in between. Germline lookup yields CDR1 MNHNS and CDR2 SASEGT. The CDR3 consists of 14 residues. The DNA for the CDR3 is TGTGCCAGCAGTGAAAATTGGGGCCCAGGGGAAGCTTTCTTT. As protein: CASSENWGPGEAFF.

This clonotype was recorded at least ten times. This sequence joins TRBV2 and TRBJ1-4, with D hard to call. The germline CDR1 and CDR2 sequences are SNHLY and FYNNEI. The CDR3 consists of 12 residues. The V end lost 8 bases, the J end lost 6 bases, and 10 bases lay between the germline ends. The CDR3 loop reads CASGPQHEKLFF. The CDR3 bases are TGTGCCAGCGGTCCCCAGCATGAAAAACTGTTTTTT.

This clonotype was observed at least ten times. V gene TRBV12-3 or TRBV12-4 combines with J gene TRBJ2-2; D is perhaps TRBD1 or TRBD2 (5 bases each). The CDR3 spans 18 residues. V dropped 2 bases and J dropped 2 bases, with 18 bases sitting between them. The CDR3 loop reads CASSLRGGRQVNTGELFF. The CDR3 nucleotides are TGTGCCAGCAGTTTAAGGGGCGGGCGGCAGGTTAACACCGGGGAGCTGTTTTTT.

This clonotype was counted ten times or more. The chain couples TRBV7-9 to TRBJ2-5, with TRBD2 as a possible D gene (6 bases). Germline CDR1 SEHNR, CDR2 FQNEAQ (reference sequence). CDR3 length: 15 amino acids. Trimming shortened V by 5 bases and J by 2 bases, and 15 bases separated the two germline ends. The DNA of the CDR3 is TGTGCCAGCAGCCGGGACGTGGGGGGACAAGAGACCCAGTACTTC. It encodes CASSRDVGGQETQYF.

This clonotype was counted ten times or more. The genes are TRBV9 and TRBJ1-5; D gene uncertain. V lost 2 bases to trimming and J lost 0 bases, with 6 bases between them. Germline CDR1 SGDLS, CDR2 YYNGEE. This CDR3 comprises 14 residues. The CDR3 here is CASSVGVSNQPQHF. The DNA of the CDR3 is TGTGCCAGCAGCGTCGGGGTTAGCAATCAGCCCCAGCATTTT.

The chain employs TRBV7-7 and TRBJ2-1, with a possible D match to TRBD1 (5 bases). This CDR3 contains 15 residues. V lost 1 base and J lost 2, with 9 bases in between. Germline lookup yields CDR1 SSHAT and CDR2 FNYEAQ (reference sequence). The CDR3 region is CASSLGRATYNEQFF. The CDR3 DNA reads TGTGCCAGCAGCTTAGGCAGGGCCACCTACAATGAGCAGTTCTTC.

This clonotype occurred a few times. The chain is built from TRBV28 and TRBJ2-7; no clear D gene. Germline-derived CDR1 and CDR2 are MDHEN and SYDVKM. V was shortened by 3 bases and J by 5 bases, with 26 bases between the two germline ends. The length of the CDR3 is 18 residues. This chain's CDR3 is CASSLSTITGSPRHEQYF. Here the CDR3 DNA reads TGTGCCAGCAGTTTGAGTACCATAACCGGGTCCCCCAGACACGAGCAGTACTTC.

This clonotype was counted ten times or more. The chain couples TRBV27 to TRBJ1-2, with TRBD1 matching over 8 bases. Germline V gene sequence: CDR1 MNHEY, CDR2 SMNVEV (reference sequence). V trimming: 4 bases; J trimming: 2 bases; junction bases outside the gene matches: 6. CDR3 length: 15 residues. The DNA of the CDR3 is TGTGCCAGCAGTTCCTGGGACAGGTTAAACTATGGCTACACCTTC. It yields the protein CASSSWDRLNYGYTF.

This clonotype appeared many times. The chain has TRBV10-3 and TRBJ2-5; tentative D call: TRBD2 (6 bases). Germline CDR1 reads ENHRY; CDR2 reads SYGVKD. The CDR3 consists of 13 residues. The V gene lost 8 bases and the J gene lost 1 base, with 11 bases spanning the gap. This CDR3 reads CAIGGGTQETQYF. CDR3 coding DNA: TGTGCCATCGGAGGCGGGACCCAAGAGACCCAGTACTTC.

In this sample, this clonotype turned up a few times. This chain links TRBV20-1 with TRBJ1-2, with TRBD1 as a possible D gene (5 bases). The V and J ends lost 4 bases and 2 bases respectively, with 5 bases between them. This CDR3 has 11 amino acids. The V gene's germline CDR1 is DFQATT and CDR2 SNEGSKA (reference sequence). CDR3 residues: CSATGNYGYTF. The CDR3 DNA follows: TGCAGTGCTACAGGGAACTATGGCTACACCTTC.

Only a few counts were recorded for this clonotype. The rearrangement uses TRBV27 and TRBJ2-5; tentatively, D is TRBD1 (6 bases). The CDR3 runs 14 residues. CDR1 MNHEY and CDR2 SMNVEV come from the germline V gene (reference sequence). V gave up 4 bases and J gave up 4 bases, with 13 bases separating them. The CDR3 region has the DNA TGTGCCAGCAGTTCGCAGGGGACGGGAGAGACCCAGTACTTC. This gives the protein CASSSQGTGETQYF.